The following is a T cell receptor beta chain sequence with its context. This specimen comes from a study of blood T cell repertoires in COVID-19. The germline V gene has CDR1 SGHDT and CDR2 YYEEEE. The trim removed 4 bases at V and 2 bases at J, leaving 10 bases unmatched. This CDR3 is 16 amino acids long. The assay was immunoSEQ multiplex PCR, and TCRdb's table has in-frame clones only and misses some. The sample holds 70,000 to 95,000 clones; more than 85% are singletons and the top ten take around 2.6%. The sample comprised peripheral blood. This clonotype was obtained from a man aged 50 or older with COVID-19, enrolled during active disease. The V call is TRBV5-6, the J call TRBJ2-5; 8 bases are shared with TRBD1. The CDR3 bases are TGTGCCAGCAGCATAATCGACAGGGGTGAACAAGAGACCCAGTACTTC. This encodes CASSIIDRGEQETQYF.